This TCR beta chain was recorded in a study of blood T cell repertoires in COVID-19 (TCRdb year 2020). Background on the whole study: Samples covering the acute and convalescent phases of COVID-19 were provided by collaborators in the United States, Italy and Spain. The material from the prospective study consisted of cDNA or gDNA derived from T cells, B-cell-depleted T cells, or PBMCs. Subjects who had been exposed to COVID-19, were actively infected with it, or had recovered from it provided the deeply sampled blood TCRbeta repertoires that made up the dataset. The repertoires were released in a freely available public database meant as a resource for research on the immune response to SARS-CoV-2. The samples were drawn from two sources: the first 160 participants of the ongoing ImmuneRACE study, and 1,254 subjects contributed by 6 global collaborators. Nearly every sample came with metadata listing a de-identified subject ID, COVID-19 status, age in years and sex. Where available, HLA class I and class II types were taken from metadata supplied by the sample provider and were not determined by assay-based typing. Study-wide conclusions, independent of this receptor: Clinical and demographic metadata were provided uncurated, with the amount varying by source and participant.

Each collaborating institution followed its own protocols to collect whole blood in K2EDTA tubes. For TCRbeta analysis, collaborators shipped samples in one of three forms: frozen whole blood, isolated PBMCs, or DNA extracted from either of those sample types. TCRbeta CDR3 regions were amplified from genomic DNA by means of the immunoSEQ Assay, a bias-controlled multiplex PCR. As for the authors' bioinformatics: Within the assay, amplification of reference gene primers was used to estimate how many nucleated cells each sample contained. Sequence reads were collapsed and filtered to measure the absolute abundance of every unique TCRbeta CDR3 rearrangement. Productive Simpson clonality was computed per sample as the square root of Simpson's diversity index over productive rearrangements. The source is immuneACCESS, and TCRdb retained only in-frame sequences with V and J called. Part of the clones is not carried over; for the studies checked, unresolved V genes explain less than half of this, and the remainder is unexplained. The DNA gave D and trimming, while V, J and clone size come from that table. Across this sample there are around 70,000 clones, with 65% to 85% seen only once. Around 5% of the sample belongs to the ten largest clones.

CDR1 LNHNV and CDR2 YYDKDF are derived from the germline V gene (reference sequence). The CDR3 goes from the cysteine to the phenylalanine over 13 residues. CDR3 DNA is the only sequence kept; it has 39 bases, read in frame from the first base. Compared with germline, V lacks 3 bases and J lacks 7 bases; bases without a gene match: 0. A remark on this clone: Its antigen is still unknown. Base qualities are not provided; no much larger clone lies one nucleotide away.

Sample: peripheral blood. This sequence originates from a woman aged 80 or over with active or convalescent COVID-19. The sequence is built from TRBV15 and TRBJ1-6; 7 central bases correspond to TRBD1. This receptor carries the CDR3 CATSRDRNSPLHF. In nucleotide form, the sequence is TGTGCCACCAGCAGGGACAGGAATTCACCCCTCCACTTT.